A selection of T cell receptor beta chains follows, all from one sample in a study of chemoradiotherapy in HPV16-positive cancers. TCRdb's copy holds only in-frame clones and misses some; the assay was immunoSEQ multiplex PCR. In the table there are 5,500 to 8,000 clones, roughly nine tenths of which are singletons. Sample acquisition took place from a patient who underwent chemoradiotherapy. These receptors all stem from a human donor with HPV-associated anogenital cancer. The CDR3 runs from the conserved cysteine through the conserved F or W. A D gene is named only where the DNA matches it firmly. Where a row states a size, it is once, few, many or the class of an expanded clone; other rows omit it.

abundance	d_gene	v_gene	j_gene	CDR3aa	CDR3nt
NA	TRBD1	TRBV5-1	TRBJ1-4	CASSTGYRGDNEKLFF	TGCGCCAGCAGCACTGGCTACAGGGGTGATAATGAAAAACTGTTTTTT
NA	TRBD2	TRBV6-6	TRBJ2-1	CASSYPTSGMGNEQFF	TGTGCCAGCAGTTACCCCACTAGCGGGATGGGGAATGAGCAGTTCTTC
NA	NA	TRBV27	TRBJ2-7	CASSSRAGGEQYF	TGTGCCAGCAGTTCACGAGCCGGGGGCGAGCAGTACTTC
NA	NA	TRBV27	TRBJ2-2	CASSWAANTGELFF	TGTGCCAGCAGTTGGGCAGCGAACACCGGGGAGCTGTTTTTT
once	NA	TRBV1	TRBJ2-2	CTSSQDLASGGAGPTGELFF	TGCACCAGCAGCCAAGATTTGGCTAGCGGGGGGGCGGGTCCCACCGGGGAGCTGTTTTTT
NA	NA	TRBV2	TRBJ2-5	CASRADSNQETQYF	TGTGCCAGCAGAGCCGACAGCAACCAAGAGACCCAGTACTTC
once	TRBD1	TRBV6-6	TRBJ2-1	CASRETGGGNEQFF	TGTGCCAGCAGAGAGACAGGGGGCGGGAATGAGCAGTTCTTC
NA	NA	TRBV7-6	TRBJ2-1	CASSLSHGRDNEQFF	TGTGCCAGCAGCTTAAGTCACGGGCGAGACAATGAGCAGTTCTTC
NA	NA	TRBV10-3	TRBJ2-2	CATQTAGNTGELFF	TGTGCCACCCAGACCGCAGGGAACACCGGGGAGCTGTTTTTT
NA	NA	TRBV29-1	TRBJ2-7	CSVAFNQAIYEQYF	TGCAGCGTTGCCTTCAACCAAGCCATCTACGAGCAGTACTTC
NA	TRBD2	TRBV14	TRBJ2-3	CASSQSLAGVGADTQYF	TGTGCCAGCAGCCAATCACTAGCGGGAGTGGGCGCAGATACGCAGTATTTT
few	NA	TRBV7-6	TRBJ2-7	CASSLERSYEQYF	TGTGCCAGCAGCTTAGAAAGGAGCTACGAGCAGTACTTC
NA	NA	TRBV19	TRBJ1-2	CASRSYGYTF	TGTGCCAGTAGATCCTATGGCTACACCTTC
NA	NA	TRBV11-2	TRBJ2-3	CASSLDGRGTDTQYF	TGTGCCAGCAGCTTAGACGGCAGGGGTACAGATACGCAGTATTTT
NA	NA	TRBV7-9	TRBJ1-5	CASSPSGSGQPQHF	TGTGCCAGCAGCCCTTCGGGGTCGGGACAGCCCCAGCATTTT
NA	NA	TRBV5-8	TRBJ2-7	CASSPDYEQYF	TGTGCCAGCAGCCCCGACTACGAGCAGTACTTC
NA	NA	TRBV14	TRBJ2-2	CASSRDFTGELFF	TGTGCCAGCAGCCGGGACTTCACCGGGGAGCTGTTTTTT
NA	NA	TRBV7-9	TRBJ2-3	CASSSPGLSTDTQYF	TGTGCCAGCAGCTCACCGGGACTTAGCACAGATACGCAGTATTTT
NA	NA	TRBV21-1	TRBJ2-1	CASSKYQRGDNEQFF	TGTGCCAGCAGCAAATACCAGCGGGGCGACAATGAGCAGTTCTTC
NA	TRBD1	TRBV11-3	TRBJ1-1	CASSLDGGGQGEEAFF	TGTGCCAGCAGCTTAGATGGCGGGGGACAGGGAGAGGAAGCTTTCTTT
NA	TRBD2	TRBV5-1	TRBJ2-5	CASSPWTSASETQYF	TGCGCCAGCAGCCCCTGGACTAGCGCTTCGGAAACCCAGTACTTC
NA	NA	TRBV4-1	TRBJ2-3	CASSQDITGLHTDTQYF	TGCGCCAGCAGCCAAGATATAACCGGACTTCACACAGATACGCAGTATTTT
NA	NA	TRBV9	TRBJ1-2	CASSTIAFPAAGYTF	TGTGCCAGCAGCACTATCGCTTTCCCGGCGGCTGGCTACACCTTC
once	NA	TRBV4-1	TRBJ2-7	CASSQEHDSYEQYF	TGCGCCAGCAGCCAGGAACATGACAGTTACGAGCAGTACTTC
NA	TRBD2	TRBV6-1	TRBJ2-2	CASSEARREPGELFF	TGTGCCAGCAGTGAAGCGCGGCGGGAGCCCGGGGAGCTGTTTTTT
NA	NA	TRBV4-2	TRBJ2-7	CASSQDRTVNEQYF	TGTGCCAGCAGCCAAGATCGTACAGTCAACGAGCAGTACTTC
NA	NA	TRBV5-6	TRBJ1-1	CASSLGLGNTEAFF	TGTGCCAGCAGCCTAGGCCTCGGGAACACTGAAGCTTTCTTT
NA	TRBD1	TRBV29-1	TRBJ2-5	CSVEEDRGRAETQYF	TGCAGCGTTGAAGAGGACAGGGGTCGAGCGGAGACCCAGTACTTC
NA	NA	TRBV2	TRBJ2-3	CASSARGRGADTQYF	TGTGCCAGCAGTGCACGAGGCCGCGGGGCAGATACGCAGTATTTT
NA	NA	TRBV30	TRBJ1-2	CAWSTGRLVVYGYTF	TGTGCCTGGAGTACCGGTCGTCTGGTGGTCTATGGCTACACCTTC
once	NA	TRBV19	TRBJ1-2	CASSIDPWAYGYTF	TGTGCCAGTAGTATAGACCCTTGGGCATATGGCTACACCTTC
NA	NA	TRBV5-8	TRBJ2-2	CASSWDLNTGELFF	TGTGCCAGCAGCTGGGACCTAAACACCGGGGAGCTGTTTTTT
NA	NA	TRBV27	TRBJ1-2	CASSFSTGAISGYTF	TGTGCCAGCAGTTTTTCGACGGGGGCAATCTCTGGCTACACCTTC
NA	TRBD1	TRBV5-1	TRBJ1-6	CASSWGQENSPLHF	TGCGCCAGCAGCTGGGGACAGGAAAATTCACCCCTCCACTTT
NA	NA	TRBV19	TRBJ1-1	CASSALWGGATEAFF	TGTGCCAGTAGTGCCCTCTGGGGGGGGGCAACTGAAGCTTTCTTT
NA	NA	TRBV7-7	TRBJ2-7	CASSESGFGEQYF	TGTGCCAGCAGCGAGAGCGGTTTCGGGGAGCAGTACTTC